This TCR beta chain came from a study of response to subunit inactivated influenza vaccine. V lost 1 base, J lost 2 bases, and 12 bases lay in between. The CDR3 spans 15 residues. CDR1 is SGHTA, CDR2 FQGNSA, per germline. Many counts were recorded for this clonotype. TCRdb reprocessed the RT-PCR reads with MiXCR, giving one entry per CDR3 protein. The repertoire holds approximately 170,000 distinct CDR3 sequences, with about 12% as singletons. These data also featured in a second study, about T cells expressing NK-cell markers. That work adds: The authors generated TCR beta cDNA through 5'RACE template switching with UMIs. Underlying the TCR beta repertoires were sorted CD3+CD56+NKG2C+, CD3+CD56+NKG2C- and CD3+CD56-NKG2C+ T cells. The CD3+CD56-NKG2C+ fraction was also led by these clonotypes in a handful of donors.

The sample was CD8+ T cells sorted from PBMCs, taken approximately 13 days after vaccination. The sequence was obtained from a man aged 45-65 years who received an inactivated influenza vaccine. The chain has TRBV7-2 and TRBJ2-7; D is ambiguous. The CDR3 sequence is CASSLGAGPTYEQYF. CDR3 coding DNA: TGTGCCAGCAGCTTAGGAGCTGGTCCCACCTACGAGCAGTACTTC. The whole variable domain, filled in from reference TRBV7-2 and TRBJ2-7, reads GAGVSQSPSNKVTEKGKDVELRCDPISGHTALYWYRQSLGQGLEFLIYFQGNSAPDKSGLPSDRFSAERTGGSVSTLTIQRTQQEDSAVYLCASSLGAGPTYEQYFGPGTRLTVT.